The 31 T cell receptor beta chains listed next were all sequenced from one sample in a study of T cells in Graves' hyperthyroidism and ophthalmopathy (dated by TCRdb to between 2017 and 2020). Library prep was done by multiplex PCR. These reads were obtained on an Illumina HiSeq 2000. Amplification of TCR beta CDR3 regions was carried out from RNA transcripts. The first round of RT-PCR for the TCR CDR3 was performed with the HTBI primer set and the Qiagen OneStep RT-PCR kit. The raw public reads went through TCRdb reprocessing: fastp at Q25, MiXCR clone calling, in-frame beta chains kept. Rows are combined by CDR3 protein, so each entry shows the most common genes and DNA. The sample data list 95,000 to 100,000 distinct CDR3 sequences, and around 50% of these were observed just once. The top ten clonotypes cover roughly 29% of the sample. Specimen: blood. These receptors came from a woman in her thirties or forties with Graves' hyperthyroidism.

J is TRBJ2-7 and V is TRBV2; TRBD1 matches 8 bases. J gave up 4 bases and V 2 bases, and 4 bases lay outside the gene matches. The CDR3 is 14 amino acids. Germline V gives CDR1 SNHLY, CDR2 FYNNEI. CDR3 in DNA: TGTGCCAGCAGTGAACGGACAGGGTCTTACGAGCAGTACTTC. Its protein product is CASSERTGSYEQYF. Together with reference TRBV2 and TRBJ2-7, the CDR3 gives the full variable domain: EPEVTQTPSHQVTQMGQEVILRCVPISNHLYFYWYRQILGQKVEFLVSFYNNEISEKSEIFDDQFSVERPDGSNFTLKIRSTKLEDSAMYFCASSERTGSYEQYFGPGTRLTVT.

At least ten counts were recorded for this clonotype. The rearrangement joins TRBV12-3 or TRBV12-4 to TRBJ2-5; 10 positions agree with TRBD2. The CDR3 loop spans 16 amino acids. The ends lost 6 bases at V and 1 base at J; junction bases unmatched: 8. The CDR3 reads CASSPSSGRSQETQYF. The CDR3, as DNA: TGTGCCAGCAGCCCTAGTAGCGGGAGGTCCCAAGAGACCCAGTACTTC.

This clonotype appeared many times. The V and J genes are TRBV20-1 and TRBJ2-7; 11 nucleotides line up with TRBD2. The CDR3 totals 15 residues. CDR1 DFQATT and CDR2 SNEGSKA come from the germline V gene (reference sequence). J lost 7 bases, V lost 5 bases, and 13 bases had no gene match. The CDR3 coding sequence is TGCAGTGCTTTTAGCGGGAGGGCCTCAAGTTTGGAGCAGTACTTC. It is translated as CSAFSGRASSLEQYF.

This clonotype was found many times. The CDR3 DNA reads TGTGCCATCAGTGAGTCGAGGGACAGACCCGGGGCTAATGAAAAACTGTTTTTT. It translates to CAISESRDRPGANEKLFF. V gene TRBV10-3 combines with J gene TRBJ1-4; 7 bases are a match to TRBD1. Germline V gene lookup returns CDR1 ENHRY and CDR2 SYGVKD. V shed 0 bases, J shed 3 bases, and the junction held 10 bases outside the gene matches. The CDR3 loop spans 18 amino acids.

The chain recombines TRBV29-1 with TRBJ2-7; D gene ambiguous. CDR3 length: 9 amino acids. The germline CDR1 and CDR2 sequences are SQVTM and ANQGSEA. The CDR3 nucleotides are TGCAGAGTTTCCTACGAGCAGTACTTC. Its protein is CRVSYEQYF.

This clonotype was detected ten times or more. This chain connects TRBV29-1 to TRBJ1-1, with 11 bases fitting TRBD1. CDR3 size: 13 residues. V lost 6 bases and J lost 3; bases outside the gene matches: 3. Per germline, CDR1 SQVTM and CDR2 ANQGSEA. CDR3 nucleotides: TGCAGCGTGGGGGACAGGGGGGACACTGAAGCTTTCTTT. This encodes CSVGDRGDTEAFF.

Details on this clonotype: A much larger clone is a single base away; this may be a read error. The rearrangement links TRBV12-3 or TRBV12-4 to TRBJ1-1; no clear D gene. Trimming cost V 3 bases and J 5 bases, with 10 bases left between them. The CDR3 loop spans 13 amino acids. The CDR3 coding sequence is TGTGCCAGCAGTTTGCAGGCTTCGACTGAAGCTTTCTTT. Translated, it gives CASSLQASTEAFF.

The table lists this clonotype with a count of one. The CDR3 DNA sequence: TGCAGTGCTAGAGACAGGACAGGGTTCTACGAGCAGTACTTC. This gives the protein CSARDRTGFYEQYF. V gene TRBV20-1 combines with J gene TRBJ2-7, with TRBD1 identical over 8 bases. The length of the CDR3 is 14 residues. Germline lookup yields CDR1 DFQATT and CDR2 SNEGSKA (reference sequence). Unmatched junction bases numbered 4, after V lost 0 bases and J lost 3 bases.

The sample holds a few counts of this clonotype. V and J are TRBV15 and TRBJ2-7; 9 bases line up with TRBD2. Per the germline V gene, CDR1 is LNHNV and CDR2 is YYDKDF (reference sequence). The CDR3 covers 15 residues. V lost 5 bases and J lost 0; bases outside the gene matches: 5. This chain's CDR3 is CATSPPTSGSYEQYF. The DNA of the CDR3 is TGTGCCACCAGCCCGCCGACTAGCGGCTCCTACGAGCAGTACTTC.

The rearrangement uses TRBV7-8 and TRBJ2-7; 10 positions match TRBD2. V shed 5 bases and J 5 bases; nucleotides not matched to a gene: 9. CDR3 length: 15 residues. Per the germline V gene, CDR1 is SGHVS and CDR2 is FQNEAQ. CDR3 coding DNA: TGTGCCAGCAGCATGACAGCGGGAGGGCCCGACGAGCAGTACTTC. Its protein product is CASSMTAGGPDEQYF.

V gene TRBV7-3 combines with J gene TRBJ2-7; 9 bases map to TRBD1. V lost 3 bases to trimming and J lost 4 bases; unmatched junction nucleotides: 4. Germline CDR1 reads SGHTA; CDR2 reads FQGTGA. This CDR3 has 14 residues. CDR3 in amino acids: CASSLTGGAYEQYF. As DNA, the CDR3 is TGTGCCAGCAGCTTGACAGGGGGGGCGTACGAGCAGTACTTC.

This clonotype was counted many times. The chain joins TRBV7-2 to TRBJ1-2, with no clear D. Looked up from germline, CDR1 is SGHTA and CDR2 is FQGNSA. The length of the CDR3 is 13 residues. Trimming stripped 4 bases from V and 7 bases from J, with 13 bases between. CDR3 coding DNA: TGTGCCAGCAGCTCGGGAAGAGGTGGTGGCTACACCTTC. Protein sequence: CASSSGRGGGYTF.

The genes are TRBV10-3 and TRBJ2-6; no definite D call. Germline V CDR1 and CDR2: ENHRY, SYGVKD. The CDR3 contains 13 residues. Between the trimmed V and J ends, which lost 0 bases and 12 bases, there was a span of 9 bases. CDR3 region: CAISESRASVLTF. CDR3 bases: TGTGCCATCAGTGAGTCCCGGGCTAGCGTCCTGACTTTC.

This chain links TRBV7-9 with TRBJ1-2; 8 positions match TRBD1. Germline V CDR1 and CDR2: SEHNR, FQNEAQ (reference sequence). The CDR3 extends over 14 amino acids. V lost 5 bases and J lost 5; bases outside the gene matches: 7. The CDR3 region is CASSGQGGPYGYTF. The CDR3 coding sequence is TGTGCCAGCAGCGGACAGGGTGGACCGTATGGCTACACCTTC.

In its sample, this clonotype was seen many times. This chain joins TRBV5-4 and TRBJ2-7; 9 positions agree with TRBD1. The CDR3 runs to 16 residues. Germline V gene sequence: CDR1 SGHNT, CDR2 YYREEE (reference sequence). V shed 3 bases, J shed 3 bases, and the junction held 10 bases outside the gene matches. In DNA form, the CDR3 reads TGTGCCAGCAGCTATGGAGGGACAGGGCCCAGCTACGAGCAGTACTTC. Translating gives CASSYGGTGPSYEQYF.

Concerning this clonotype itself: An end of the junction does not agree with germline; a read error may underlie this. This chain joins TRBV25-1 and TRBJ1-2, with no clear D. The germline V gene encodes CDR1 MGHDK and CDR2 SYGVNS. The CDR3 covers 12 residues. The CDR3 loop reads CASSFLLGGCTF. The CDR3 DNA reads TGTGCCAGCAGCTTCCTACTCGGAGGCTGCACCTTC.

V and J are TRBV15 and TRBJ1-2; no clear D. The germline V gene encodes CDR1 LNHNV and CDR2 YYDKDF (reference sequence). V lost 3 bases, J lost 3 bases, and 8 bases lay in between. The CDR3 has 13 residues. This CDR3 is CATSSEADYGYTF. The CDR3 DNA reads TGTGCCACCAGCAGTGAAGCTGACTATGGCTACACCTTC.

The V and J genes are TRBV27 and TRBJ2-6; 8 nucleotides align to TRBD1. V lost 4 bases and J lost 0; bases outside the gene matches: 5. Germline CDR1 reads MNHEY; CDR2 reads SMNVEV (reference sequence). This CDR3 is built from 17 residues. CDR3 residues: CASSSGQGHSGANVLTF. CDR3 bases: TGTGCCAGCAGTTCCGGACAGGGACACTCTGGGGCCAACGTCCTGACTTTC.

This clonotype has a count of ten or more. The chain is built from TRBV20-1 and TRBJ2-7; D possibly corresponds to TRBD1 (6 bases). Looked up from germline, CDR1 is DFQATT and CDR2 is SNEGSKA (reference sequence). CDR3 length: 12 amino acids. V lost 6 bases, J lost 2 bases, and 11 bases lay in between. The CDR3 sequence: CSAAGQTYEQYF. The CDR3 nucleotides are TGCAGTGCCGCTGGACAGACCTACGAGCAGTACTTC.

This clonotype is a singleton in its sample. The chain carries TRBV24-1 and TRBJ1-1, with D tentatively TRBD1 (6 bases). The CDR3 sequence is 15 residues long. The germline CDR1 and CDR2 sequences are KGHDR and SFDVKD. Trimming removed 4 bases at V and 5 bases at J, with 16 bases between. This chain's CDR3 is CATSEAGAYRTEAFF. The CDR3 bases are TGTGCCACCAGTGAAGCGGGGGCTTACCGGACTGAAGCTTTCTTT.

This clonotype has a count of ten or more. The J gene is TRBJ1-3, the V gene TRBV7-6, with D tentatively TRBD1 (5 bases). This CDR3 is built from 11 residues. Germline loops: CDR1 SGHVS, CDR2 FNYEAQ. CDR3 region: CGSRGGNTIYF. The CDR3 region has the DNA TGTGGGTCGAGGGGAGGAAACACCATATATTTT.

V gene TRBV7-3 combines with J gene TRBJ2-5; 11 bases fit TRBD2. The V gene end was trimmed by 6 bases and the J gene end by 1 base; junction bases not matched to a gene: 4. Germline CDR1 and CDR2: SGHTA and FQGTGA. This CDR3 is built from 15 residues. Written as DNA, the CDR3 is TGTGCCAGCAGTTGGGGACTAGCGGTCCAAGAGACCCAGTACTTC. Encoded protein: CASSWGLAVQETQYF. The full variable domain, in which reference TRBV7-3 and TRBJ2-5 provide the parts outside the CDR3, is GAGVSQTPSNKVTEKGKYVELRCDPISGHTALYWYRQSLGQGPEFLIYFQGTGAADDSGLPNDRFFAVRPEGSVSTLKIQRTERGDSAVYLCASSWGLAVQETQYFGPGTRLLVL.

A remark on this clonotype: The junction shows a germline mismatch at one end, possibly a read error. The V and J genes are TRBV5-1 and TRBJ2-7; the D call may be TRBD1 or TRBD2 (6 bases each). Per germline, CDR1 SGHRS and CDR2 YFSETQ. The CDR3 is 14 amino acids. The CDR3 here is CASSQESVGGEQCF. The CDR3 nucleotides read TGCGCCAGCAGCCAAGAGTCGGTGGGGGGCGAGCAGTGCTTC. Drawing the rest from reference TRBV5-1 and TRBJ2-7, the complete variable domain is KAGVTQTPRYLIKTRGQQVTLSCSPISGHRSVSWYQQTPGQGLQFLFEYFSETQRNKGNFPGRFSGRQFSNSRSEMNVSTLELGDSALYLCASSQESVGGEQCFGPGTRLTVT.

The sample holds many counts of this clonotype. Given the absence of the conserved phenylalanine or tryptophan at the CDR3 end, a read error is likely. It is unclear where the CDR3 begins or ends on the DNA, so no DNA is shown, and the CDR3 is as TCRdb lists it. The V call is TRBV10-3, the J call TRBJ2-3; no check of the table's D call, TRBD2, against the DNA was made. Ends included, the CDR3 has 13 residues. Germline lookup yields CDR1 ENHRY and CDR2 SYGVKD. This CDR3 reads CAISESKMGVLVC.

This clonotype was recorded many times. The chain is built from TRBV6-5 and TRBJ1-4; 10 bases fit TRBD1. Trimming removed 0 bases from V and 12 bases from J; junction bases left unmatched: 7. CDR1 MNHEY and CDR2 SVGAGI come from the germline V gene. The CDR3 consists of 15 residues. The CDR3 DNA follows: TGTGCCAGCAGTTACTCGACAGGGGGCGGAGGGGAACTGTTTTTT. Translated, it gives CASSYSTGGGGELFF.

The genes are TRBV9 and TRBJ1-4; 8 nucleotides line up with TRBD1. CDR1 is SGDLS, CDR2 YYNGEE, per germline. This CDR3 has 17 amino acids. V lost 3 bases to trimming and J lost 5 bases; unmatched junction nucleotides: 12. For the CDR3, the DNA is TGTGCCAGCAGCGCAACCGGGGCAGGGGGCTTCAATGAAAAACTGTTTTTT. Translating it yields CASSATGAGGFNEKLFF.

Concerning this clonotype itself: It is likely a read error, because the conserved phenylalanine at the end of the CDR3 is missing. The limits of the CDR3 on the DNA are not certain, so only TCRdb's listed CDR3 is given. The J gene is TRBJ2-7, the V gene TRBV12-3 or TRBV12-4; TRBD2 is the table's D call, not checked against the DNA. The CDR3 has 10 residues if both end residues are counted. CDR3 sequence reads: CASSLWREGT.

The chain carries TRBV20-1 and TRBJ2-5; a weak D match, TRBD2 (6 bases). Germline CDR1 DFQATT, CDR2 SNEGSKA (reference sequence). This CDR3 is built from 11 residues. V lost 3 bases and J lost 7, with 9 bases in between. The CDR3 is CSASQGGTQYF. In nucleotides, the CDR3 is TGCAGTGCTAGTCAGGGAGGGACCCAGTACTTC.

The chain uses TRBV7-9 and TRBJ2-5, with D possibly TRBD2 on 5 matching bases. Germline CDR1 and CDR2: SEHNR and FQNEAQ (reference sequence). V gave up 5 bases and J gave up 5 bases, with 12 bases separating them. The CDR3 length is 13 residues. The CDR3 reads CASSPSMGETQYF. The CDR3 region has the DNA TGTGCCAGCAGCCCTAGCATGGGGGAGACCCAGTACTTC.

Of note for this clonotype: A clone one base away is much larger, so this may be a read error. CDR3 nucleotides: TGTGCCAGCAGTTTCCAGCGACAAGGCAGGGGGCCACCCCTCCACTTT. Translating gives CASSFQRQGRGPPLHF. J is TRBJ1-6 and V is TRBV7-2; 8 nucleotides match TRBD1. This CDR3 has 16 residues. CDR1 SGHTA and CDR2 FQGNSA come from the germline V gene. The J segment lost 11 bases and the V segment lost 6 bases, leaving 15 bases of the junction unmatched.

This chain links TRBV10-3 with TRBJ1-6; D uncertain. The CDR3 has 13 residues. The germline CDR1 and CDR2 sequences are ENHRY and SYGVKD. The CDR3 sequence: CAIPIGRENDLHF. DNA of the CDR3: TGTGCTATCCCGATCGGACGGGAGAACGACCTCCACTTT.